This T cell receptor (beta chain) was sequenced in a study of T cells in Graves' hyperthyroidism and ophthalmopathy. Amplified regions were TCR beta CDR3 sequences from RNA transcripts. A first-round RT-PCR of the TCR CDR3 used the HTBI primer set. From the multiplex PCR reads, TCRdb called clonotypes with MiXCR, one entry per CDR3 protein. The sample has approximately 560,000 distinct CDR3 sequences; approximately 44% are singletons. Germline CDR1 and CDR2: SGHAT and FQNNGV. The ends were cut back, 1 base at V and 2 bases at J, with 14 bases in the middle. CDR3 length: 16 amino acids. Sequences were obtained from peripheral blood or thyroid tissue (not recorded which). The receptor was isolated from a woman in her late teens or twenties with Graves' hyperthyroidism. The V call is TRBV11-2, the J call TRBJ2-5, with D perhaps matching TRBD2 (7 bases). CDR3 loop: CASSLGFRGGQETQYF. The CDR3 DNA reads as TGTGCCAGCAGCTTAGGGTTTAGGGGGGGGCAAGAGACCCAGTACTTC.